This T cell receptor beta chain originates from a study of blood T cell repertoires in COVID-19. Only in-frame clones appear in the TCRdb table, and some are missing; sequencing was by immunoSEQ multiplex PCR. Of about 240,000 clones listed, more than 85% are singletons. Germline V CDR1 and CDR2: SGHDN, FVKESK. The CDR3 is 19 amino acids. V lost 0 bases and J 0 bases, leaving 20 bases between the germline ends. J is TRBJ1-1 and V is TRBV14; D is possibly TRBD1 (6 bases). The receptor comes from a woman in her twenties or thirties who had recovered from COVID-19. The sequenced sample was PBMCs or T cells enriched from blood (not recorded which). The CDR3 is CASSQESWTAALLNTEAFF. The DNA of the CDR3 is TGTGCCAGCAGCCAAGAGAGCTGGACAGCGGCGCTTCTGAACACTGAAGCTTTCTTT.